This is a list of T cell receptor beta chains from one sample in a study of shared clonotypes between healthy human individuals. Produced via immunoSEQ multiplex PCR; TCRdb's table is partial and in-frame only. Of hundreds of thousands of clones in the sample, 95% to 96% were seen once. The sample taken for sequencing was naive CD8+ T cells sorted from blood. The source of these receptors is a woman in her twenties or thirties in good health. Both conserved end residues are part of each CDR3. The D gene is left open where the match is weak. Clone size is shown for a subset of rows, as once, few, many or a class of expanded clone.

>NA|15|TRBJ1-3|NA|TRBV11-2
CASSHAAGRGNTIYF
TGTGCCAGCAGCCACGCTGCAGGACGGGGAAACACCATATATTTT
>NA|12|TRBJ2-3|NA|TRBV19
CASSMGLSTQYF
TGTGCCAGTAGTATGGGTCTTTCTACGCAGTATTTT
>once|15|TRBJ1-2|TRBD1|TRBV5-4
CASSPTQTGAYGYTF
TGTGCCAGCAGTCCAACCCAGACAGGGGCCTATGGCTACACCTTC
>NA|16|TRBJ2-7|TRBD1|TRBV6-1
CASSEWDRSPRLEQYF
TGTGCCAGCAGTGAATGGGACAGGTCCCCCCGGTTGGAGCAGTACTTC
>once|13|TRBJ2-1|NA|TRBV9
CASSPGSYNEQFF
TGTGCCAGCAGCCCAGGTTCCTACAATGAGCAGTTCTTC
>NA|11|TRBJ2-7|NA|TRBV6-6
CASSYFYEQYF
TGTGCCAGCAGTTACTTCTACGAGCAGTACTTC
>NA|16|TRBJ1-3|NA|TRBV7-8
CASSFKTTTSGNTIYF
TGTGCCAGCAGCTTTAAGACAACTACCTCTGGAAACACCATATATTTT
>NA|15|TRBJ1-2|NA|TRBV19
CASSIILEGLYGYTF
TGTGCCAGTAGTATTATTCTGGAGGGCCTCTATGGCTACACCTTC
>NA|14|TRBJ1-2|NA|TRBV7-9
CASSSGQSDYGYTF
TGTGCCAGCAGCTCCGGACAGAGTGACTATGGCTACACCTTC
>NA|17|TRBJ1-3|NA|TRBV4-1
CASSQEGTPGPGNTIYF
TGCGCCAGCAGCCAAGAAGGGACGCCGGGGCCTGGAAACACCATATATTTT
>once|13|TRBJ2-1|NA|TRBV4-1
CASSRGPVSPQFF
TGCGCCAGCAGCCGAGGACCGGTCAGTCCCCAGTTCTTC
>NA|15|TRBJ2-1|TRBD2|TRBV9
CASSVGAGIYNEQFF
TGTGCCAGCAGCGTAGGAGCGGGGATCTACAATGAGCAGTTCTTC
>NA|12|TRBJ2-7|NA|TRBV13
CASSRQPDEQYF
TGTGCCAGCAGCCGACAGCCCGACGAGCAGTACTTC
>NA|16|TRBJ2-4|NA|TRBV28
CASRPLGVWAKNIQYF
TGTGCCAGCAGGCCGCTGGGGGTTTGGGCCAAAAACATTCAGTACTTC
>NA|14|TRBJ2-3|NA|TRBV29-1
CSVEGVASTDTQYF
TGCAGCGTTGAAGGGGTAGCTAGCACAGATACGCAGTATTTT
>NA|15|TRBJ2-7|TRBD2|TRBV6-6
CASSITRLAGYEQYF
TGTGCCAGCAGTATTACCCGACTAGCGGGCTACGAGCAGTACTTC
>once|16|TRBJ2-3|NA|TRBV19
CASGDGQGYYTDTQYF
TGTGCCAGTGGGGACGGCCAGGGATATTACACAGATACGCAGTATTTT
>NA|15|TRBJ2-7|TRBD1|TRBV28
CASSRGQGVTSGPVF
TGTGCCAGCAGTAGGGGACAGGGGGTTACTAGCGGGCCCGTCTTC
>once|15|TRBJ1-4|NA|TRBV19
CASSQDGATNEKLFF
TGTGCCAGTAGTCAGGACGGTGCAACTAATGAAAAACTGTTTTTT
>NA|12|TRBJ1-2|NA|TRBV10-3
CAISGDGRSYTF
TGTGCCATCAGTGGAGACGGGCGGAGCTACACCTTC
>NA|14|TRBJ1-1|NA|TRBV5-4
CASSFQGSPTEAFF
TGTGCCAGCAGCTTCCAGGGGAGCCCCACTGAAGCTTTCTTT
>NA|12|TRBJ2-7|NA|TRBV29-1
CSVSREGYEQYF
TGCAGCGTTAGTCGGGAAGGTTACGAGCAGTACTTC
>NA|14|TRBJ2-1|NA|TRBV27
CASTVGASYNEQFF
TGTGCCAGCACTGTCGGGGCCTCCTACAATGAGCAGTTCTTC
>NA|14|TRBJ2-7|TRBD2|TRBV29-1
CSVVLVAGTYEQYF
TGCAGCGTTGTCTTGGTAGCGGGCACCTACGAGCAGTACTTC
>NA|16|TRBJ2-1|TRBD2|TRBV9
CASSVLTGGSYNEQFF
TGTGCCAGCAGCGTATTAACGGGAGGTTCCTACAATGAGCAGTTCTTC
>once|16|TRBJ2-2|TRBD1|TRBV7-9
CASSSAGTGRPGELFF
TGTGCCAGCAGCTCAGCCGGGACAGGGCGACCCGGGGAGCTGTTTTTT
>NA|18|TRBJ2-1|TRBD2|TRBV7-9
CASSGTSISPRLGNEQFF
TGTGCCAGCAGCGGGACTAGCATTTCCCCTAGGCTTGGCAATGAGCAGTTCTTC
>NA|19|TRBJ1-4|TRBD1|TRBV9
CASSVGGTAGGTENEKLFF
TGTGCCAGCAGCGTAGGCGGCACGGCAGGGGGCACCGAGAATGAAAAACTGTTTTTT
>NA|16|TRBJ2-3|TRBD1|TRBV19
CASSFPGQGDPDTQYF
TGTGCCAGTAGTTTTCCGGGACAGGGAGACCCAGATACGCAGTATTTT
>NA|14|TRBJ2-7|TRBD2|TRBV7-6
CASSRGAGGYEQYF
TGTGCCAGCAGCCGGGGAGCGGGAGGGTACGAGCAGTACTTC
>NA|16|TRBJ2-7|NA|TRBV28
CASTVFGGGASYEQYF
TGTGCCAGCACCGTTTTCGGGGGAGGAGCTTCCTACGAGCAGTACTTC